This T cell receptor (beta chain) was recovered during a study of molecular identifiers for immune sequencing clone quantification. Study-wide findings and caveats: Over 97% of effector molecules, but under 1% in naive cells, were held by clones with more than 20 RNA copies. Highly expanded clones may be undercounted when identical TCR molecules share barcodes.

This clonotype was seen many times. What it binds is unknown. Libraries of bulk TCR were made by previously described methods (with listed TCR primers). Each CDR3 protein gets one entry after TCRdb re-called the PCR reads with MiXCR. The table has 550,000 to 750,000 distinct CDR3 sequences, roughly 21% seen once; the top ten hold 0.85% to 0.9%. The CDR3 has 16 amino acids. J was trimmed by 5 bases and V by 6 bases; bases with no gene match: 6. In germline, CDR1 is MNHEY, CDR2 SVGEGT. Preparation of naive CD8 libraries involved roughly 18,000 to 1,100,000 sorted cells and 10%, 30% or 50% RNA. The chain employs TRBV6-2 or TRBV6-3 and TRBJ2-2, with 13 bases aligning to TRBD2. This TCR was recovered from a human donor in good health. Some libraries in this study had Jurkat cell RNA spiked in. Sample: naive CD8+ T cells from blood, with Jurkat cell RNA spiked in. The subset: FACS-sorted CD8+CD4-CCR7+CD45RA+ naive T cells. For the CDR3, the DNA is TGTGCCAGCAGGGAAGGACTAGCGGGAGAGACCGGGGAGCTGTTTTTT. Encoded protein: CASREGLAGETGELFF.